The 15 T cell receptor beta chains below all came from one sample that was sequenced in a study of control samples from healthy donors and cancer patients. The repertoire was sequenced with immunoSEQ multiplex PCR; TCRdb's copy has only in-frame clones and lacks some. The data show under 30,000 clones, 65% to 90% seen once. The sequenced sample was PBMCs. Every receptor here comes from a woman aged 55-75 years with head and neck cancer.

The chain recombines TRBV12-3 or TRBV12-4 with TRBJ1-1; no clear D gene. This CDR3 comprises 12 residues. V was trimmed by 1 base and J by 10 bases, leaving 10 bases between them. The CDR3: CASSLEGFGAFF. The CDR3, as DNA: TGTGCCAGCAGTTTAGAAGGGTTTGGAGCTTTCTTT.

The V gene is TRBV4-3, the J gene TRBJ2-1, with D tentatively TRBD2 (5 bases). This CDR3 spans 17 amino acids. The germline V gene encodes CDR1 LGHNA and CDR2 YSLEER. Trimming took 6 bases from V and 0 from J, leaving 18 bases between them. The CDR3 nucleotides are TGCGCCAGCAGTCCCACTAGACCTCGTAGCTCCTACAATGAGCAGTTCTTC. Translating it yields CASSPTRPRSSYNEQFF.

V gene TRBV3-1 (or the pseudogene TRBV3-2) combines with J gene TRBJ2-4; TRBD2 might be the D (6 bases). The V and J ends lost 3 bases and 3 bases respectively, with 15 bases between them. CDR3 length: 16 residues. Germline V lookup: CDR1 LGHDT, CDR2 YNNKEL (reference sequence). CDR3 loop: CASSQRGVEVKNIQYF. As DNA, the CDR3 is TGTGCCAGCAGCCAGCGGGGCGTTGAGGTCAAAAACATTCAGTACTTC.

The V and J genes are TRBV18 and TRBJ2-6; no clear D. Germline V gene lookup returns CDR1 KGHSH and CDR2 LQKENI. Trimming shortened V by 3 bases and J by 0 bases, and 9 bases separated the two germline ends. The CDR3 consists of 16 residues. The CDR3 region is CASSPALLSGANVLTF. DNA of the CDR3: TGTGCCAGCTCACCGGCACTTCTCTCTGGGGCCAACGTCCTGACTTTC.

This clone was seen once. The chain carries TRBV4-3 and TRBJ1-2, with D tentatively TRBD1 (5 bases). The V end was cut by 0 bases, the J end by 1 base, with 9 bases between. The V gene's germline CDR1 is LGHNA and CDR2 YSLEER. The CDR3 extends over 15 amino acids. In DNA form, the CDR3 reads TGCGCCAGCAGCCAAGATGGCAGGGTTAACTATGGCTACACCTTC. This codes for CASSQDGRVNYGYTF.

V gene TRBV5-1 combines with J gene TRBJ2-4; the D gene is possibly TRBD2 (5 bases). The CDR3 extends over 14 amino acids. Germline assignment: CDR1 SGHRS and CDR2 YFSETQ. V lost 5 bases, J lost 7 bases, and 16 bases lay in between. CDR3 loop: CASRGNVGGNIQYF. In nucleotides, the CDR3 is TGCGCCAGCAGGGGGAATGTGGGCGGGAACATTCAGTACTTC. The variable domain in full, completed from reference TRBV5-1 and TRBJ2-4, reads KAGVTQTPRYLIKTRGQQVTLSCSPISGHRSVSWYQQTPGQGLQFLFEYFSETQRNKGNFPGRFSGRQFSNSRSEMNVSTLELGDSALYLCASRGNVGGNIQYFGAGTRLSVL.

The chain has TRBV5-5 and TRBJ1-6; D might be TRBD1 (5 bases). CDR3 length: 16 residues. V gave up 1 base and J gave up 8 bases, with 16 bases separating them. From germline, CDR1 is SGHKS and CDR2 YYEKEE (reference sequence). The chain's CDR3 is CASSLLTDGGDSPLHF. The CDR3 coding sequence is TGTGCCAGCAGCTTGCTGACCGACGGGGGGGATTCACCCCTCCACTTT.

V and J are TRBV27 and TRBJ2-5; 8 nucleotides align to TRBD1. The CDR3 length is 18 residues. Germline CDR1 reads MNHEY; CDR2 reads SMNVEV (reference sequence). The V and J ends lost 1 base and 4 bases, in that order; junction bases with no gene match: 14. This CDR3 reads CASSLFSPDRAEGETQYF. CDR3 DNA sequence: TGTGCCAGCAGTTTATTCTCCCCGGACAGGGCAGAGGGAGAGACCCAGTACTTC.

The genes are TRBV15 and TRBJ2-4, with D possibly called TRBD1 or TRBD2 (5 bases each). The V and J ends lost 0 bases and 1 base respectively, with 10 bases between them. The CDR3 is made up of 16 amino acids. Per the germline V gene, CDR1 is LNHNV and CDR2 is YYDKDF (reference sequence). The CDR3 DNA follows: TGTGCCACCAGCAGAGATAACTGGGGGGCCAAAAACATTCAGTACTTC. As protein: CATSRDNWGAKNIQYF.

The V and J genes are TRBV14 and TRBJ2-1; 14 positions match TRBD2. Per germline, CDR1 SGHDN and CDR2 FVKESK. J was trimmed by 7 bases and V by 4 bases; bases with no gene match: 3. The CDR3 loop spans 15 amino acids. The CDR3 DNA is TGTGCCAGCAGCCCGGGACTAGCGGGAGTAAATGAGCAGTTCTTC. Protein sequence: CASSPGLAGVNEQFF.

CDR3 in amino acids: CASSPPRGLAGETQYF. The CDR3 DNA reads TGTGCCAGCAGCCCTCCAAGAGGACTAGCGGGAGAGACCCAGTACTTC. This chain links TRBV3-1 (or the pseudogene TRBV3-2) with TRBJ2-5; TRBD2 matches 11 bases. Germline CDR1 reads LGHDT; CDR2 reads YNNKEL (reference sequence). V lost 4 bases to trimming and J lost 4 bases; unmatched junction nucleotides: 8. This CDR3 region has 16 residues.

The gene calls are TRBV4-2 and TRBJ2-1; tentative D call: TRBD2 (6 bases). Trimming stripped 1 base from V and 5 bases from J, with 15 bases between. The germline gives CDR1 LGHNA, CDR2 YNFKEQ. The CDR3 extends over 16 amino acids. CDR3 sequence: CASSQVEGGPNNEQFF. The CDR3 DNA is TGTGCCAGCAGCCAAGTGGAGGGAGGACCGAACAATGAGCAGTTCTTC.

CDR3 amino acids: CASSLGTGIYNEQFF. In DNA form, the CDR3 reads TGCGCCAGCAGCTTGGGTACAGGGATCTACAATGAGCAGTTCTTC. V usage is TRBV5-1 and J usage is TRBJ2-1; weak D call: TRBD1 (6 bases). Between the trimmed V and J ends, which lost 0 bases and 3 bases, there was a span of 10 bases. CDR3 size: 15 residues. CDR1 and CDR2 (germline): SGHRS, YFSETQ.

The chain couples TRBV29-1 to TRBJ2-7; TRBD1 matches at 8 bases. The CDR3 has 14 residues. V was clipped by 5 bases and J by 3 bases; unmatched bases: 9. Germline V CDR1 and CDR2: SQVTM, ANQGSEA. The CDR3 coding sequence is TGCAGCGTTACCCTTGACAGGGGCTTCTACGAGCAGTACTTC. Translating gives CSVTLDRGFYEQYF.

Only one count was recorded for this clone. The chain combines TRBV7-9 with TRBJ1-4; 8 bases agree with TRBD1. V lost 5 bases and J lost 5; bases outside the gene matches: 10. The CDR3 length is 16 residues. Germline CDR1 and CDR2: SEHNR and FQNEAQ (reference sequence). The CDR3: CASSNSGQAINEKLFF. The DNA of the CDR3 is TGTGCCAGCAGCAACTCGGGACAGGCAATAAATGAAAAACTGTTTTTT.